These 24 T cell receptor beta chains share one sample of origin, sequenced in a study of cytomegalovirus exposure and HLA in healthy donors. Researchers ran the PCR with 60 Vbeta and 13 Jbeta primers. Data came from immunoSEQ multiplex PCR; TCRdb stores just in-frame clones and leaves some out. The repertoire has around 140,000 clones, 77% of them found once; the top ten carry 4% to 5%. The sequencing sample was made of PBMCs. The receptor source for this set is a male donor in good health and CMV-seropositive.

The rearrangement uses TRBV27 and TRBJ1-1, with D maybe TRBD1 (6 bases). Germline CDR1 and CDR2: MNHEY and SMNVEV (reference sequence). The CDR3 is 14 amino acids. Trimming shortened V by 8 bases and J by 5 bases, and 18 bases separated the two germline ends. CDR3 sequence: CASGPWGQRTEAFF. The CDR3 DNA reads TGTGCCAGCGGCCCCTGGGGGCAAAGGACTGAAGCTTTCTTT.

This clone was detected once. The chain employs TRBV6-5 and TRBJ2-2; TRBD1 matches at 7 bases. CDR1 is MNHEY, CDR2 SVGAGI, per germline. CDR3 length: 13 residues. V gave up 6 bases and J gave up 6 bases; unmatched junction bases: 4. DNA of the CDR3: TGTGCCAGCAGCGAACAGGGGCCCGGGGAGCTGTTTTTT. Protein: CASSEQGPGELFF.

The chain links TRBV27 to TRBJ2-7; 8 positions agree with TRBD1. The length of the CDR3 is 15 residues. CDR1 is MNHEY, CDR2 SMNVEV, per germline (reference sequence). V lost 4 bases to trimming and J lost 5 bases; unmatched junction nucleotides: 10. CDR3 in amino acids: CASSSLRQGRHEQYF. Here the CDR3 DNA reads TGTGCCAGCAGTTCCCTCCGACAGGGGAGACACGAGCAGTACTTC.

Concerning this clone: Sequence at one end of the junction differs from germline and may be a read error. The chain joins TRBV9 to TRBJ2-4; the D gene is possibly TRBD2 (5 bases). The CDR3 runs to 15 residues. Germline CDR1 SGDLS, CDR2 YYNGEE. CDR3 loop: CASSVGTLGKNSQYF. Here the CDR3 DNA reads TGTGCCAGCAGCGTAGGGACTTTAGGCAAAAACAGTCAGTACTTC.

The chain uses TRBV6-5 and TRBJ2-5, with 11 bases aligning to TRBD1. Germline CDR1 and CDR2: MNHEY and SVGAGI. The CDR3 runs 15 residues. The V gene end was trimmed by 2 bases and the J gene end by 5 bases; junction bases not matched to a gene: 4. CDR3 residues: CASSYPGQGAETQYF. In DNA form, the CDR3 reads TGTGCCAGCAGTTACCCCGGACAGGGGGCGGAGACCCAGTACTTC.

This sequence joins TRBV28 and TRBJ1-1; TRBD1 is a possible D gene (6 bases). The V end lost 4 bases, the J end lost 4 bases, and 13 bases lay between the germline ends. Germline-derived CDR1 and CDR2 are MDHEN and SYDVKM. The CDR3 has 14 amino acids. In DNA form, the CDR3 reads TGTGCCAGCAGTTCCCCCAGGGGTGCCACTGAAGCTTTCTTT. This sequence encodes CASSSPRGATEAFF.

This clone appeared a single time. V is TRBV5-1 and J is TRBJ2-3; possible D gene TRBD1, 6 bases. Germline V lookup: CDR1 SGHRS, CDR2 YFSETQ. V was shortened by 0 bases and J by 2 bases, with 7 bases between the two germline ends. There are 14 residues in the CDR3. In DNA, the CDR3 is TGCGCCAGCAGCTTGGGACAGGACACAGATACGCAGTATTTT. As protein: CASSLGQDTDTQYF.

CDR3 in DNA: TGTGCCAGCAGCTTAGCGCCACAGATAACCTACGAGCAGTACTTC. Amino acid sequence: CASSLAPQITYEQYF. The genes are TRBV7-6 and TRBJ2-7, with D hard to call. The V end was cut by 0 bases, the J end by 2 bases, with 11 bases between. Germline V CDR1 and CDR2: SGHVS, FNYEAQ. This CDR3 has 15 residues.

A single count supports this clone. V gene TRBV5-1 combines with J gene TRBJ2-7, with 9 bases fitting TRBD1. The trim removed 7 bases at V and 2 bases at J, leaving 4 bases unmatched. Germline assignment: CDR1 SGHRS and CDR2 YFSETQ. The CDR3 runs to 13 residues. The CDR3 DNA is TGCGCCAGCGGGACAGGGTCCACCTACGAGCAGTACTTC. It codes for CASGTGSTYEQYF. Based on the CDR3 plus reference TRBV5-1 and TRBJ2-7, the full variable domain is KAGVTQTPRYLIKTRGQQVTLSCSPISGHRSVSWYQQTPGQGLQFLFEYFSETQRNKGNFPGRFSGRQFSNSRSEMNVSTLELGDSALYLCASGTGSTYEQYFGPGTRLTVT.

V and J are TRBV29-1 and TRBJ2-2, with 8 bases lining up with TRBD1. Germline lookup yields CDR1 SQVTM and CDR2 ANQGSEA. The J segment lost 6 bases and the V segment lost 4 bases, leaving 10 bases of the junction unmatched. The CDR3 loop spans 15 amino acids. The DNA for the CDR3 is TGCAGCGTTGTCTGGACAGGGTTATTGTCCGGGGAGCTGTTTTTT. Its translation is CSVVWTGLLSGELFF.

This clone was counted a single time. V is TRBV13 and J is TRBJ2-7, with D perhaps TRBD1 (6 bases). The CDR3 is 16 amino acids. V lost 2 bases to trimming and J lost 2 bases, with 16 bases between them. Germline V lookup: CDR1 PRHDT, CDR2 FYEKMQ (reference sequence). CDR3 bases: TGTGCCAGCAGCTTAAGGGTTATCTCAGGGGCCTACGAGCAGTACTTC. Translation gives CASSLRVISGAYEQYF. The whole variable domain, filled in from reference TRBV13 and TRBJ2-7, reads AAGVIQSPRHLIKEKRETATLKCYPIPRHDTVYWYQQGPGQDPQFLISFYEKMQSDKGSIPDRFSAQQFSDYHSELNMSSLELGDSALYFCASSLRVISGAYEQYFGPGTRLTVT.

About this clone: Mismatch with germline at one junction end may stem from a read error. The chain joins TRBV5-6 to TRBJ2-7, with D possibly being TRBD2 (6 bases). The CDR3 has 11 amino acids. The germline V gene has CDR1 SGHDT and CDR2 YYEEEE. CDR3 DNA: TGTGCCAGCACCTTGGGGAGGGAGCAGTACTTC. Amino acid sequence: CASTLGREQYF.

The chain has TRBV6-5 and TRBJ1-1, with TRBD1 matching over 9 bases. CDR1 and CDR2 (germline): MNHEY, SVGAGI. The CDR3 is 13 residues long. With 6 bases clipped from V and 3 bases from J, the junction kept 2 bases outside the gene matches. CDR3 nucleotide sequence: TGTGCCAGCAGCCACAGGGGGCACACTGAAGCTTTCTTT. Its translation is CASSHRGHTEAFF.

The J gene is TRBJ2-7, the V gene TRBV14; D call uncertain. CDR1 and CDR2 from the germline V gene are SGHDN and FVKESK. V gave up 1 base and J gave up 9 bases, with 13 bases separating them. CDR3 size: 13 residues. DNA for the CDR3: TGTGCCAGCAGCCAAGCGGAGAATCCGGGGCAGTACTTC. Its translation: CASSQAENPGQYF.

This clone was seen only a few times. The CDR3 region has the DNA TGCGCCAGGACGGGACTAGCGGGAGGGCCTGGGGACTACGAGCAGTACTTC. Protein sequence: CARTGLAGGPGDYEQYF. This sequence joins TRBV4-1 and TRBJ2-7, with 16 bases matching TRBD2. From germline, CDR1 is MGHRA and CDR2 YSYEKL. Trimming cost V 9 bases and J 3 bases; bases outside gene matches: 11. The CDR3 totals 17 residues.

This chain uses TRBV11-2 with TRBJ2-5; TRBD2 matches 8 bases. This CDR3 is built from 14 residues. The germline V gene encodes CDR1 SGHAT and CDR2 FQNNGV. With V trimmed by 4 bases and J by 4 bases, 5 bases remained unmatched. The CDR3 DNA sequence: TGTGCCAGCAGCTGGGGAGCGGGGGTAGAGACCCAGTACTTC. Translated: CASSWGAGVETQYF.

V gene TRBV18 combines with J gene TRBJ2-5, with 7 bases lining up with TRBD2. Germline V gene sequence: CDR1 KGHSH, CDR2 LQKENI. The V segment lost 1 base and the J segment 11 bases; nucleotides outside the gene matches: 13. The CDR3 is made up of 15 amino acids. The DNA of the CDR3 is TGTGCCAGCTCACCACTCCGGGGAGGGATGGAAGAGCAGTACTTC. The encoded protein is CASSPLRGGMEEQYF.

This clone was seen more than once but under ten times. The genes are TRBV11-2 and TRBJ2-1, with 12 bases lining up with TRBD2. Per the germline V gene, CDR1 is SGHAT and CDR2 is FQNNGV. The CDR3 totals 17 residues. The ends lost 5 bases at V and 4 bases at J; junction bases unmatched: 9. The CDR3 nucleotides are TGTGCCAGCAGCCCCGCCCTCGGACTAGCGGGGTACAATGAGCAGTTCTTC. Amino acids: CASSPALGLAGYNEQFF.

This clone was found once. The chain is built from TRBV19 and TRBJ1-5; D remains ambiguous. Trimming left V 7 bases short and J 1 base short, with 11 bases between. Germline CDR1 is LNHDA and CDR2 is SQIVND (reference sequence). The CDR3 is 14 residues long. DNA for the CDR3: TGTGCCAGTAATCGACACTTAAGCAATCAGCCCCAGCATTTT. Amino acids: CASNRHLSNQPQHF.

This CDR3 reads CASSLYPGLDSPLHF. The CDR3 DNA reads TGTGCCAGCAGCTTGTATCCAGGGTTAGATTCACCCCTCCACTTT. The chain employs TRBV7-9 and TRBJ1-6, with D possibly being TRBD1 (5 bases). Trimming pared 3 bases from V and 8 bases from J, leaving 14 bases between. CDR3 size: 15 residues. Germline CDR1 SEHNR, CDR2 FQNEAQ (reference sequence). The full variable domain, with the rest looked up from reference TRBV7-9 and TRBJ1-6, is DTGVSQNPRHKITKRGQNVTFRCDPISEHNRLYWYRQTLGQGPEFLTYFQNEAQLEKSRLLSDRFSAERPKGSFSTLEIQRTEQGDSAMYLCASSLYPGLDSPLHFGNGTRLTVT.

The chain recombines TRBV5-1 with TRBJ2-7, with 10 bases aligning to TRBD2. The CDR3 spans 17 residues. Trimming cost V 3 bases and J 2 bases; bases outside gene matches: 11. Germline V gene sequence: CDR1 SGHRS, CDR2 YFSETQ. CDR3 bases: TGCGCCAGCAGCTATTTGGTAGCGGGGGGCCAAACCTACGAGCAGTACTTC. Its translation is CASSYLVAGGQTYEQYF.

The chain has TRBV18 and TRBJ2-5; D uncertain. Germline V gene lookup returns CDR1 KGHSH and CDR2 LQKENI. The CDR3 runs to 15 residues. V lost 3 bases and J lost 5, with 16 bases in between. CDR3 nucleotides: TGTGCCAGCTCACCCGGCTTTGGAGCAGAGGAGACCCAGTACTTC. This codes for CASSPGFGAEETQYF.

This clone was counted a few times. The chain joins TRBV7-2 to TRBJ2-1, with D hard to call. From germline, CDR1 is SGHTA and CDR2 FQGNSA. Deletions cut 5 bases from V and 8 bases from J, with 13 bases between. The CDR3 has 13 residues. The CDR3 spells CASSPWALDEQFF. The DNA for the CDR3 is TGTGCCAGCAGCCCCTGGGCGTTGGATGAGCAGTTCTTC.

This chain uses TRBV29-1 with TRBJ2-7, with TRBD1 matching over 7 bases. The V segment lost 4 bases and the J segment 5 bases; nucleotides outside the gene matches: 8. The germline CDR1 and CDR2 sequences are SQVTM and ANQGSEA. The CDR3 sequence is 13 residues long. In nucleotides, the CDR3 is TGCAGCGTTGGACAGGGTGAAGTGGACGAGCAGTACTTC. Translating it yields CSVGQGEVDEQYF.